This T cell receptor (beta chain) was identified in a study of blood T cell repertoires in COVID-19. The CDR3 is 16 amino acids. The trim removed 4 bases at V and 5 bases at J, leaving 12 bases unmatched. The V gene's germline CDR1 is MNHEY and CDR2 SMNVEV (reference sequence). Assay: immunoSEQ multiplex PCR; the TCRdb copy retains only in-frame clones and omits some. The sample records 210,000 or so clones, 92% being singletons. This TCR was recovered from a man under 40 with acute or convalescent COVID-19. What was sequenced was peripheral blood. The V call is TRBV27, the J call TRBJ1-2, with 8 bases identical to TRBD1. In DNA, the CDR3 is TGTGCCAGCAGTTCTCACGTGACAGGGGCAGGGTATGGCTACACCTTC. It specifies CASSSHVTGAGYGYTF.